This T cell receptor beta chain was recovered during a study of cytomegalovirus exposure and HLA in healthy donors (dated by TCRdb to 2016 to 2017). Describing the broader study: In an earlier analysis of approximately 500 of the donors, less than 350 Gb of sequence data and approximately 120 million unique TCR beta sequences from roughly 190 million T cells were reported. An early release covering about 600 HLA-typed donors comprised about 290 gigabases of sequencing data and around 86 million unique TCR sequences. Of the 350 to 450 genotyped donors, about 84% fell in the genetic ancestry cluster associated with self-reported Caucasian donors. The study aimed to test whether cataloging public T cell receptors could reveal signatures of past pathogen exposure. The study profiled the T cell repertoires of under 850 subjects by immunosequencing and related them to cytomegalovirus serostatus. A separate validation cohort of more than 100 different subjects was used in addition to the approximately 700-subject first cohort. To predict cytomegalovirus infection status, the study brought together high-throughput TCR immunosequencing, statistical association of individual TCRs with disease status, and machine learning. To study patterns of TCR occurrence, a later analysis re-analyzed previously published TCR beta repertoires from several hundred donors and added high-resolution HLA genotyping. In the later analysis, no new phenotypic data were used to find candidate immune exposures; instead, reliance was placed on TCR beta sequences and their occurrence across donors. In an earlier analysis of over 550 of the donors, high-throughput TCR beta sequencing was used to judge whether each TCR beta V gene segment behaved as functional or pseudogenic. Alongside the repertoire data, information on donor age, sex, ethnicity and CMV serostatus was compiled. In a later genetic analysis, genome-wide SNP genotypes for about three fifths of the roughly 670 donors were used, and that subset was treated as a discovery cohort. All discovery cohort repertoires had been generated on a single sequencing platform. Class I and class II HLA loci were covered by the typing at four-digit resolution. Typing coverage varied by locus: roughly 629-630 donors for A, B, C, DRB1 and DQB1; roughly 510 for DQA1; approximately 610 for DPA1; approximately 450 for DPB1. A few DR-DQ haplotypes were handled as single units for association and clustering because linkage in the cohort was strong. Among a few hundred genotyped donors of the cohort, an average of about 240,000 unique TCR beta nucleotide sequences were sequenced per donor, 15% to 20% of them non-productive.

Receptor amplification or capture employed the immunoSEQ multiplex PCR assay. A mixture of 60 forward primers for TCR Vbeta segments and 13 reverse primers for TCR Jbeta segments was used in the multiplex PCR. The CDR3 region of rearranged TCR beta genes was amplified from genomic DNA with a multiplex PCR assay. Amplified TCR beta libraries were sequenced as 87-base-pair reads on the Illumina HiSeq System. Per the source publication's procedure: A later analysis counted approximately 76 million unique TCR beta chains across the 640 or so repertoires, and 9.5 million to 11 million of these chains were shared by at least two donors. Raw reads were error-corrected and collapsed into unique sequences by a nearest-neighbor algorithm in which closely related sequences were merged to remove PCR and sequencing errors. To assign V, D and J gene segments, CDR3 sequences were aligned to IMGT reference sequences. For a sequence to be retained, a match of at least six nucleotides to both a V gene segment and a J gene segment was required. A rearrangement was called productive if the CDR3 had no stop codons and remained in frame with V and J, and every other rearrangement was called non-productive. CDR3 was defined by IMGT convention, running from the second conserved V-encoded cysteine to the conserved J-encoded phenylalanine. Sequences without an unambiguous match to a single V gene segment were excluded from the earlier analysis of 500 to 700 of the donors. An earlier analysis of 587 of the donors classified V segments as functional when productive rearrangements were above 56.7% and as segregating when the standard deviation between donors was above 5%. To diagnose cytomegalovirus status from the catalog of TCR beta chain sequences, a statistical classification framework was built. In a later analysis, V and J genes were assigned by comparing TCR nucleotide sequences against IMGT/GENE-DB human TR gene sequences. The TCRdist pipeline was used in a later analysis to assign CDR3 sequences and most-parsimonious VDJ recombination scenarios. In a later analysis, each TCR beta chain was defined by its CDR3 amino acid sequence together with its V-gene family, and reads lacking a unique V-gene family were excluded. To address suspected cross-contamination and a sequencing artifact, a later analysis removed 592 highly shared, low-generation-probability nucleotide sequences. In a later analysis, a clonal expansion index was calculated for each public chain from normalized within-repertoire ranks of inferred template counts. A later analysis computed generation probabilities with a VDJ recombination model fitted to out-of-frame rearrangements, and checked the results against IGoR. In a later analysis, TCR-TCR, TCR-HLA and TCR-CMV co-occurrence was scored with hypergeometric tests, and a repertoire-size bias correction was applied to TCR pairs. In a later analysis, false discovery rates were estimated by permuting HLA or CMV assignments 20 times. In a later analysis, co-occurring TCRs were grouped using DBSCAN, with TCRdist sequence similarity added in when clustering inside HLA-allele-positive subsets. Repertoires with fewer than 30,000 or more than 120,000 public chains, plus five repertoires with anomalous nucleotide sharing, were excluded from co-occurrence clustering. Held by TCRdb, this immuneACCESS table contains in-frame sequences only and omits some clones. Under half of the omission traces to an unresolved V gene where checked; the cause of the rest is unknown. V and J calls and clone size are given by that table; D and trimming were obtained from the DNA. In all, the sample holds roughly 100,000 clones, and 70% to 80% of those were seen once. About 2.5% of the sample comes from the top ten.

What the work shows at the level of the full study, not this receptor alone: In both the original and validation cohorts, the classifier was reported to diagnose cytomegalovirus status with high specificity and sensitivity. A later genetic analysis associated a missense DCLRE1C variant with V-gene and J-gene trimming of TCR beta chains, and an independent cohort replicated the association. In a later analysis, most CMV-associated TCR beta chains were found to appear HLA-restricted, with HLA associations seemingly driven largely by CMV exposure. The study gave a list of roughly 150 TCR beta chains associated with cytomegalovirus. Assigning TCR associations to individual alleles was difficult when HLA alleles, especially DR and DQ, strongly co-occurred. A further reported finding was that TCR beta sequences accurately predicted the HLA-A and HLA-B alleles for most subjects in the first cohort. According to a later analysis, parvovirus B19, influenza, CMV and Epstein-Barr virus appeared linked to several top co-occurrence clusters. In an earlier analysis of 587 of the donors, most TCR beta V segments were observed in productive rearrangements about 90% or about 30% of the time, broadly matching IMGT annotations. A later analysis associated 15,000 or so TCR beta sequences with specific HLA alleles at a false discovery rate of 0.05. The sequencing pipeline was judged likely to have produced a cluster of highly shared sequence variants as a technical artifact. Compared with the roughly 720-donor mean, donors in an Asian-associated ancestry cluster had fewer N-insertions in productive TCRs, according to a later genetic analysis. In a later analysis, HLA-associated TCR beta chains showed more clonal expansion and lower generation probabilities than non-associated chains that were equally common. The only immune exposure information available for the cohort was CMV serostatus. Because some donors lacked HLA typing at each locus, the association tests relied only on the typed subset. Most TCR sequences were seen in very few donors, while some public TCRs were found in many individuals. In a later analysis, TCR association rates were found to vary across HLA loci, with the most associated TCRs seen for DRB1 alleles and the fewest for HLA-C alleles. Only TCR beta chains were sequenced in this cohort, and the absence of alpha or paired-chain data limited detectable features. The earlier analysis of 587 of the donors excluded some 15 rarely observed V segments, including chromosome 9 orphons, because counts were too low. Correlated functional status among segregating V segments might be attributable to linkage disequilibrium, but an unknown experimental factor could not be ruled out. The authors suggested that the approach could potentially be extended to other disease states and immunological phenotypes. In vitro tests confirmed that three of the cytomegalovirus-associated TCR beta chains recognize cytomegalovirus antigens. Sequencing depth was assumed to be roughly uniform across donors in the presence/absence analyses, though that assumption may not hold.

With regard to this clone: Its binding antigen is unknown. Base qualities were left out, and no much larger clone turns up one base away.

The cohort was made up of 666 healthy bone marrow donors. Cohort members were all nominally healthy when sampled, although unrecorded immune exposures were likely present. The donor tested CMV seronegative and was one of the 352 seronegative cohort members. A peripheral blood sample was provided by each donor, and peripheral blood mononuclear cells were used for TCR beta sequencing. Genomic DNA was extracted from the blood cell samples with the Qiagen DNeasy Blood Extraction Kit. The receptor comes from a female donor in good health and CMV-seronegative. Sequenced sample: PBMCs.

The nucleotide sequence reads as follows: TGTGCCACCAGCAGAGATAAGAACCTAGCGGGAGTAGCAGATACGCAGTATTTT. It specifies CATSRDKNLAGVADTQYF. Recombination connected TRBV15 to TRBJ2-3; 10 junctional bases match TRBD2. At the junction V is shortened by 0 bases and J by 4 bases; bases outside the gene matches: 10. CDR1 and CDR2, looked up from the germline V gene (reference sequence), are LNHNV and YYDKDF. Taken from cysteine to phenylalanine, the CDR3 has 18 residues. The retained sequence is limited to the CDR3, 54 bases, with the frame set at the first base.